This TCR beta chain was retrieved from a study of blood T cell repertoires in COVID-19. CDR1 is SNHLY, CDR2 FYNNEI, per germline. The CDR3 is 15 amino acids. Trimming removed 6 bases from V and 0 bases from J, with 9 bases in between. Clones were sequenced by immunoSEQ multiplex PCR, and TCRdb holds only the in-frame ones, with some missing. This table has about 78,000 clones, roughly 86% appearing once. The TCR sequence derives from a man aged 50-59 years with active or convalescent COVID-19. What was sequenced was peripheral blood. V usage is TRBV2 and J usage is TRBJ2-6, with D maybe TRBD1 (6 bases). The DNA for the CDR3 is TGTGCCAGCAGGGACAGAAGCTCTGGGGCCAACGTCCTGACTTTC. Translated, it gives CASRDRSSGANVLTF. Full variable domain (missing parts from reference TRBV2 and TRBJ2-6): EPEVTQTPSHQVTQMGQEVILRCVPISNHLYFYWYRQILGQKVEFLVSFYNNEISEKSEIFDDQFSVERPDGSNFTLKIRSTKLEDSAMYFCASRDRSSGANVLTFGAGSRLTVL.